The present entry profiles one TCR beta chain with its context. The target antigen is unknown. The V gene's germline CDR1 is MGHRA and CDR2 YSYEKL. This CDR3 has 15 residues. V was trimmed by 1 base and J by 2 bases, leaving 9 bases between them. The data are from a study of cytomegalovirus exposure and HLA in healthy donors. Clones were read by immunoSEQ multiplex PCR, and TCRdb kept only the in-frame ones, dropping some. The sample carries roughly 260,000 clones, about 83% recorded once. Study-wide findings and caveats: Subsequent analysis revealed that first-cohort TCR clusters tended to co-occur in the approximately 120 validation repertoires. Specificity of a few CMV-associated chains for CMV antigens was verified in vitro.

V is TRBV4-1 and J is TRBJ1-5; D not certain. The sequenced sample was PBMCs. The TCR originated in a young man in good health and CMV-seronegative. CDR3 sequence (DNA): TGCGCCAGCAGCCAAGGGGGAGCGGGCAATCAGCCCCAGCATTTT. This codes for CASSQGGAGNQPQHF.